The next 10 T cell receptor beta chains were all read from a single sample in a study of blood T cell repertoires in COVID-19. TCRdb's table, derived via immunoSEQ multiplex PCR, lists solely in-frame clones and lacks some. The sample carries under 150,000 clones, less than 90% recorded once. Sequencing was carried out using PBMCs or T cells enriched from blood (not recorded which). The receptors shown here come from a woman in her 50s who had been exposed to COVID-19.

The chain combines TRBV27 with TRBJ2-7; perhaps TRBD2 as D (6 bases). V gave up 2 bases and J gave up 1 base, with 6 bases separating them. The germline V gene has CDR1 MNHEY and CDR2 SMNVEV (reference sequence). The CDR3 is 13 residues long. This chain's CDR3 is CASSLRGSYEQYF. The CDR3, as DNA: TGTGCCAGCAGTTTACGGGGGTCCTACGAGCAGTACTTC.

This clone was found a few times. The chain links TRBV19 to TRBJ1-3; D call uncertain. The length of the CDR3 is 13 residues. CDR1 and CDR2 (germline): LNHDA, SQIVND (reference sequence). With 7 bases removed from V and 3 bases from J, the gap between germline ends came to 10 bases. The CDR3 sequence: CASTRQSGNTIYF. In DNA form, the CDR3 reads TGTGCCAGTACGCGGCAGAGTGGAAACACCATATATTTT.

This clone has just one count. The CDR3 here is CASSPNRATNTGELFF. CDR3 sequence (DNA): TGTGCCAGCAGCCCTAACAGGGCTACGAACACCGGGGAGCTGTTTTTT. V usage is TRBV9 and J usage is TRBJ2-2, with a possible D match to TRBD1 (6 bases). Germline V CDR1 and CDR2: SGDLS, YYNGEE. V dropped 4 bases and J dropped 0 bases, with 13 bases sitting between them. This CDR3 spans 16 amino acids.

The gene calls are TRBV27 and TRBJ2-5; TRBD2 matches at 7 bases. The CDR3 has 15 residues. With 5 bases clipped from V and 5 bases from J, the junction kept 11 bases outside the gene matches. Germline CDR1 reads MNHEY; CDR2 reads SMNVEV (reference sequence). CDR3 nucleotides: TGTGCCAGCAGTCCGCCAGGGAGGGCCTTGGAGACCCAGTACTTC. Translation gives CASSPPGRALETQYF.

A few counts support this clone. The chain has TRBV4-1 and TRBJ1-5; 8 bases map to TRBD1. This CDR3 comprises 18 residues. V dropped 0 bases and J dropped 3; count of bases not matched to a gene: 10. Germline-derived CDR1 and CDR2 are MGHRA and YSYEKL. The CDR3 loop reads CASSQEVGAGGFNQPQHF. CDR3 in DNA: TGCGCCAGCAGCCAAGAGGTCGGGGCAGGGGGCTTCAATCAGCCCCAGCATTTT.

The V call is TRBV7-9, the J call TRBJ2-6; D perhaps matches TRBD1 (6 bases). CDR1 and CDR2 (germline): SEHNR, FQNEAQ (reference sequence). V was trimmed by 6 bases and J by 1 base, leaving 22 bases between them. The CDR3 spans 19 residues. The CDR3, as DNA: TGTGCCAGCAGGTTCGGTAGGGGGACCGCTGGGTCTGGGGCCAACGTCCTGACTTTC. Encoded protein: CASRFGRGTAGSGANVLTF.

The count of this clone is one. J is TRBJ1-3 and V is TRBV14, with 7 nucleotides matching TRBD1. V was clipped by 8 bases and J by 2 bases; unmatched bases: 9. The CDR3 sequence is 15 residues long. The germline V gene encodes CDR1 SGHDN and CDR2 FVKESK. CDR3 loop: CASSLDRVTGNTIYF. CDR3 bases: TGTGCCAGCTCTCTCGACAGGGTGACTGGAAACACCATATATTTT.

For the CDR3, the DNA is TGCGCCAGCAGCTTGGTGACAGGGGTGTACGAGCAGTACTTC. Encoded protein: CASSLVTGVYEQYF. The V gene is TRBV5-1, the J gene TRBJ2-7; 8 bases line up with TRBD1. With V trimmed by 0 bases and J by 4 bases, 3 bases remained unmatched. CDR1 and CDR2 from the germline V gene are SGHRS and YFSETQ. The CDR3 is made up of 14 amino acids. The whole variable domain, filled in from reference TRBV5-1 and TRBJ2-7, reads KAGVTQTPRYLIKTRGQQVTLSCSPISGHRSVSWYQQTPGQGLQFLFEYFSETQRNKGNFPGRFSGRQFSNSRSEMNVSTLELGDSALYLCASSLVTGVYEQYFGPGTRLTVT.

This CDR3 reads CAITPAGTDGSDEQFF. The CDR3 region has the DNA TGTGCCATCACTCCAGCCGGGACAGATGGTAGTGATGAGCAGTTCTTC. The V and J genes are TRBV10-3 and TRBJ2-1; TRBD1 agrees at 7 bases. CDR1 is ENHRY and CDR2 is SYGVKD in the germline V gene. This CDR3 comprises 16 residues. After removal of 7 bases from V and 8 bases from J, the junction contained 17 bases not matched to a gene.

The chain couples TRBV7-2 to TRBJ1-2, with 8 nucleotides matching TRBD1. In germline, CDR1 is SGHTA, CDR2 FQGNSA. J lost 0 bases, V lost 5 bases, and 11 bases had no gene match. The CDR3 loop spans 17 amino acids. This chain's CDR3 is CASSATGGGQANYGYTF. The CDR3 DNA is TGTGCCAGCAGCGCAACAGGGGGGGGTCAAGCTAACTATGGCTACACCTTC.